This passage covers 30 T cell receptor beta chains from one sample sequenced in a study of T cell changes during pregnancy in multiple sclerosis (dated by TCRdb to the late 2010s). The method behind the library was the immunoSEQ multiplex PCR assay. In TCRdb, the immuneACCESS table is reduced to in-frame sequences with V and J assigned. These tables do not hold every clone; where another copy was compared, an unresolved V gene accounts for under half, and the others remain unexplained. The sample includes around 40,000 clones, with 89% observed a single time. About 1.2% of the sample lies in the top ten. The specimen was CD4+ T cells from peripheral blood mononuclear cells, collected in the first trimester of pregnancy. The origin of the receptors is a female donor with multiple sclerosis, enrolled in a pregnancy study.

The rearrangement uses TRBV30 and TRBJ1-6; the D is unclear. V was pared by 2 bases and J by 8 bases, with 10 bases between. Per the germline V gene, CDR1 is GTSNPN and CDR2 is SVGIG (reference sequence). The CDR3 loop spans 13 amino acids. This CDR3 is CAWSSGVDSPLHF. In nucleotides, the CDR3 is TGTGCCTGGAGTAGCGGGGTAGATTCACCCCTCCACTTT.

J is TRBJ1-1 and V is TRBV5-1; 9 bases map to TRBD1. The germline CDR1 and CDR2 sequences are SGHRS and YFSETQ. The V and J ends lost 7 bases and 4 bases, in that order; junction bases with no gene match: 2. This CDR3 comprises 12 residues. Here the CDR3 DNA reads TGCGCCAGCGGGACAGGGACCACTGAAGCTTTCTTT. This encodes CASGTGTTEAFF.

This chain joins TRBV5-1 and TRBJ2-2, with D possibly being TRBD2 (5 bases). In germline, CDR1 is SGHRS, CDR2 YFSETQ. V lost 4 bases to trimming and J lost 0 bases, with 16 bases between them. The CDR3 covers 17 residues. The CDR3 loop reads CASSREGRRANTGELFF. The CDR3 DNA follows: TGCGCCAGCAGCCGCGAGGGAAGGCGCGCGAACACCGGGGAGCTGTTTTTT.

The chain has TRBV9 and TRBJ2-5, with TRBD2 identical over 10 bases. Germline CDR1 SGDLS, CDR2 YYNGEE. CDR3 size: 16 residues. Losses at the gene ends were 4 bases for V and 4 bases for J; bases not matched to a gene: 10. The CDR3: CASSPRVAGGLETQYF. The CDR3 DNA reads as TGTGCCAGCAGCCCCCGGGTAGCGGGAGGTTTAGAGACCCAGTACTTC. Using reference TRBV9 and TRBJ2-5 for the parts outside the CDR3, the full variable domain is DSGVTQTPKHLITATGQRVTLRCSPRSGDLSVYWYQQSLDQGLQFLIQYYNGEERAKGNILERFSAQQFPDLHSELNLSSLELGDSALYFCASSPRVAGGLETQYFGPGTRLLVL.

This sequence joins TRBV28 and TRBJ2-7, with D possibly TRBD1 on 5 matching bases. Germline CDR1 reads MDHEN; CDR2 reads SYDVKM. Trimming removed 6 bases from V and 5 bases from J, with 20 bases in between. The CDR3 contains 15 residues. The CDR3, as DNA: TGTGCCAGCAGCTTCCAGGGCAGGGAAGGCGACGAGCAGTACTTC. This encodes CASSFQGREGDEQYF.

This clone was seen a few times. The chain has TRBV7-2 and TRBJ2-4; a possible D gene is TRBD2 (6 bases). The CDR3 runs to 17 residues. Germline CDR1 SGHTA, CDR2 FQGNSA. The V and J ends lost 5 bases and 2 bases respectively, with 19 bases between them. The CDR3 sequence is CASSPSGEIGTKNIQYF. CDR3 bases: TGTGCCAGCAGCCCCTCGGGGGAGATTGGAACCAAAAACATTCAGTACTTC. Full variable domain (missing parts from reference TRBV7-2 and TRBJ2-4): GAGVSQSPSNKVTEKGKDVELRCDPISGHTALYWYRQSLGQGLEFLIYFQGNSAPDKSGLPSDRFSAERTGGSVSTLTIQRTQQEDSAVYLCASSPSGEIGTKNIQYFGAGTRLSVL.

In its sample, this clone was seen once. The chain uses TRBV27 and TRBJ2-7, with D maybe TRBD2 (7 bases). V gave up 3 bases and J gave up 0 bases, with 18 bases separating them. The CDR3 consists of 17 residues. In germline, CDR1 is MNHEY, CDR2 SMNVEV (reference sequence). The CDR3 is CASSFAPAGAFSYEQYF. CDR3 in DNA: TGTGCCAGCAGTTTTGCCCCGGCGGGGGCCTTCTCCTACGAGCAGTACTTC.

Only one count was recorded for this clone. V gene TRBV4-2 combines with J gene TRBJ2-5; 7 nucleotides align to TRBD2. V lost 4 bases, J lost 4 bases, and 0 bases stayed unmatched. Germline CDR1 LGHNA, CDR2 YNFKEQ. This CDR3 has 12 amino acids. The DNA of the CDR3 is TGTGCCAGCAGCCCGGGAGGAGAGACCCAGTACTTC. Residues: CASSPGGETQYF.

This chain links TRBV4-2 with TRBJ2-2; TRBD2 agrees at 8 bases. Germline trimming cut 2 bases from V and 0 bases from J; bases unmatched to any gene: 8. Germline values: CDR1 LGHNA, CDR2 YNFKEQ. The CDR3 covers 18 residues. This CDR3 reads CASSQTRVGLANTGELFF. The CDR3, as DNA: TGTGCCAGCAGCCAAACCCGGGTGGGACTAGCGAACACCGGGGAGCTGTTTTTT.

The chain links TRBV6-5 to TRBJ2-7, with a weak D call TRBD2 (5 bases). Per germline, CDR1 MNHEY and CDR2 SVGAGI. With 5 bases removed from V and 3 bases from J, the gap between germline ends came to 11 bases. CDR3 length equals 13 residues. The CDR3 sequence: CASSLLGDYEQYF. The CDR3 nucleotides read TGTGCCAGCAGTCTTCTGGGAGACTACGAGCAGTACTTC.

The chain recombines TRBV4-1 with TRBJ2-3; D gene unclear. Trimming cost V 2 bases and J 6 bases, with 18 bases left between them. The length of the CDR3 is 16 residues. CDR1 is MGHRA, CDR2 YSYEKL, per germline. CDR3 amino acids: CASSQPSLNILDTQYF. CDR3 bases: TGCGCCAGCAGCCAACCGAGTTTAAATATTCTTGATACGCAGTATTTT.

With respect to this clone: Other DNA sequences in this specimen translate into the identical CDR3. The CDR3 nucleotides read TGCGCCAGCAGCCTGACAGTAAACACTGAAGCTTTCTTT. As protein: CASSLTVNTEAFF. The rearrangement joins TRBV5-1 to TRBJ1-1, with D perhaps matching TRBD1 (5 bases). The CDR3 spans 13 residues. The germline V gene encodes CDR1 SGHRS and CDR2 YFSETQ. The V end was cut by 4 bases, the J end by 2 bases, with 9 bases between.

The rearrangement links TRBV5-6 to TRBJ2-5; 8 nucleotides align to TRBD2. There are 18 residues in the CDR3. Germline assignment: CDR1 SGHDT and CDR2 YYEEEE. V was pared by 0 bases and J by 2 bases, with 12 bases of the junction left unmatched. Written as DNA, the CDR3 is TGTGCCAGCAGCTTGGCCGTCGGGAGCGGGAGCCCGCAAGAGACCCAGTACTTC. The encoded protein is CASSLAVGSGSPQETQYF.

The chain recombines TRBV5-1 with TRBJ2-7; D unclear. There are 9 residues in the CDR3. Trimming pared 8 bases from V and 4 bases from J, leaving 4 bases between. Germline V gene lookup returns CDR1 SGHRS and CDR2 YFSETQ. CDR3 DNA: TGCGCCAGATTATACGAGCAGTACTTC. It is translated as CARLYEQYF.

This chain joins TRBV28 and TRBJ2-2, with TRBD1 matching over 7 bases. V trimming: 1 base; J trimming: 7 bases; junction bases outside the gene matches: 3. The CDR3 runs 14 residues. Germline V gene data show CDR1 as MDHEN and CDR2 as SYDVKM. DNA for the CDR3: TGTGCCAGCAGTTTATCCGACAGGGTCGGGGAGCTGTTTTTT. Its translation: CASSLSDRVGELFF.

The CDR3 DNA sequence: TGCGCCAGCAGTGAAGAGGGCCGGCCCCAGCATTTT. Amino acid sequence: CASSEEGRPQHF. This chain joins TRBV10-1 and TRBJ1-5; D gene uncertain. Trimming shortened V by 3 bases and J by 9 bases, and 9 bases separated the two germline ends. The CDR3 runs to 12 residues. CDR1 WNHNN and CDR2 SYGVQD come from the germline V gene (reference sequence).

The J gene is TRBJ2-7, the V gene TRBV10-2, with 11 bases identical to TRBD2. This CDR3 region has 13 residues. In germline, CDR1 is WSHSY, CDR2 SAAADI. V was pared by 10 bases and J by 3 bases, with 5 bases of the junction left unmatched. In DNA, the CDR3 is TGCGCCACCCGGACTAGCGGGTACTACGAGCAGTACTTC. It codes for CATRTSGYYEQYF.

This chain links TRBV7-9 with TRBJ2-7; D remains unclear. With 11 bases removed from V and 2 bases from J, the gap between germline ends came to 16 bases. Looked up from germline, CDR1 is SEHNR and CDR2 is FQNEAQ (reference sequence). The CDR3 runs 13 residues. CDR3: CAGSSGGTYEQYF. The CDR3 DNA reads TGTGCCGGCTCATCTGGCGGCACCTACGAGCAGTACTTC.

The chain is built from TRBV2 and TRBJ1-1; D gene ambiguous. V shed 7 bases and J shed 3 bases, with 12 bases lying between them. Germline assignment: CDR1 SNHLY and CDR2 FYNNEI. The CDR3 loop spans 13 amino acids. In DNA form, the CDR3 reads TGTGCCAGCACTGTTCGACGGGACACTGAAGCTTTCTTT. Protein sequence: CASTVRRDTEAFF.

Only a few counts were recorded for this clone. This rearrangement joins TRBV19 to TRBJ2-2, with TRBD2 identical over 9 bases. V was clipped by 3 bases and J by 4 bases; unmatched bases: 6. Per the germline V gene, CDR1 is LNHDA and CDR2 is SQIVND (reference sequence). The CDR3 runs to 16 residues. The CDR3 DNA follows: TGTGCCAGTAGTATTCGCGGGAGGGCCGCCACCGGGGAGCTGTTTTTT. Its translation is CASSIRGRAATGELFF.

The chain employs TRBV5-1 and TRBJ1-1; TRBD1 agrees at 8 bases. CDR3 length: 17 amino acids. CDR1 is SGHRS and CDR2 is YFSETQ in the germline V gene. J gave up 1 base and V 5 bases, and 13 bases lay outside the gene matches. CDR3 coding DNA: TGCGCCAGCAGTCCCCGATTGACAGGGGCGGGGAACACTGAAGCTTTCTTT. Translated, it gives CASSPRLTGAGNTEAFF.

In this sample, this clone turned up once. The V gene is TRBV5-6, the J gene TRBJ2-5; maybe TRBD2 (7 bases). Trimming pared 2 bases from V and 2 bases from J, leaving 10 bases between. The CDR3 contains 14 residues. CDR1 is SGHDT and CDR2 is YYEEEE in the germline V gene. The CDR3 sequence: CASSFGGRQETQYF. The DNA of the CDR3 is TGTGCCAGCAGCTTCGGGGGGCGTCAAGAGACCCAGTACTTC. Complete variable domain (other parts from reference TRBV5-6 and TRBJ2-5): DAGVTQSPTHLIKTRGQQVTLRCSPKSGHDTVSWYQQALGQGPQFIFQYYEEEERQRGNFPDRFSGHQFPNYSSELNVNALLLGDSALYLCASSFGGRQETQYFGPGTRLLVL.

The chain uses TRBV27 and TRBJ2-7; perhaps TRBD2 as D (6 bases). From germline, CDR1 is MNHEY and CDR2 SMNVEV (reference sequence). V was trimmed by 5 bases and J by 1 base, leaving 18 bases between them. The CDR3 consists of 16 residues. The CDR3 region is CASSPMEGQFSYEQYF. The CDR3 DNA sequence: TGTGCCAGCAGTCCGATGGAGGGGCAATTTTCCTACGAGCAGTACTTC.

This clone was observed once. The chain combines TRBV6-5 with TRBJ2-5; D possibly corresponds to TRBD1 (5 bases). The germline V and J ends were trimmed by 5 bases and 3 bases, with 13 bases remaining between them. Germline V gene lookup returns CDR1 MNHEY and CDR2 SVGAGI. This CDR3 is built from 14 residues. In nucleotides, the CDR3 is TGTGCCAGCAGTGTTTGGGGCAGGGAAGAGACCCAGTACTTC. Its protein product is CASSVWGREETQYF.

This chain uses TRBV14 with TRBJ2-1, with TRBD2 as a possible D gene (6 bases). The V end was cut by 0 bases, the J end by 10 bases, with 7 bases between. Germline CDR1 SGHDN, CDR2 FVKESK. The CDR3 totals 12 residues. In nucleotides, the CDR3 is TGTGCCAGCAGCCAAGATCGGGAGGAGCAGTTCTTC. This gives the protein CASSQDREEQFF.

This rearrangement joins TRBV5-5 to TRBJ1-4; D remains ambiguous. This CDR3 region has 19 residues. V lost 0 bases, J lost 0 bases, and 18 bases lay in between. Germline lookup yields CDR1 SGHKS and CDR2 YYEKEE (reference sequence). CDR3 DNA sequence: TGTGCCAGCAGCTTGGTACAGCAAAAAACTTCCGCAACTAATGAAAAACTGTTTTTT. Translating it yields CASSLVQQKTSATNEKLFF.

The chain joins TRBV6-5 to TRBJ1-2; 12 bases map to TRBD1. The CDR3 extends over 15 amino acids. J gave up 8 bases and V 1 base, and 5 bases lay outside the gene matches. Germline assignment: CDR1 MNHEY and CDR2 SVGAGI. As DNA, the CDR3 is TGTGCCAGCAGTTACTTGGGACAGGGGGCGAGAGGCTACACCTTC. This codes for CASSYLGQGARGYTF.

The V call is TRBV9, the J call TRBJ2-1, with D maybe TRBD1 (5 bases). The V and J ends lost 0 bases and 4 bases respectively, with 17 bases between them. The germline V gene encodes CDR1 SGDLS and CDR2 YYNGEE. The CDR3 has 17 amino acids. CDR3 sequence: CASSVAGLSAIYNEQFF. DNA for the CDR3: TGTGCCAGCAGCGTAGCAGGGCTGAGCGCTATATACAATGAGCAGTTCTTC.

The CDR3 region is CASSARGVETQYF. In DNA, the CDR3 is TGCGCCAGCAGTGCACGAGGAGTTGAGACCCAGTACTTC. The rearrangement uses TRBV10-1 and TRBJ2-5; D ambiguous. Trimming shortened V by 4 bases and J by 5 bases, and 11 bases separated the two germline ends. The CDR3 is 13 residues long. CDR1 WNHNN and CDR2 SYGVQD come from the germline V gene (reference sequence).

This chain connects TRBV27 to TRBJ2-6; 7 bases agree with TRBD2. With V trimmed by 3 bases and J by 0 bases, 2 bases remained unmatched. This CDR3 is built from 16 residues. Germline V gene data show CDR1 as MNHEY and CDR2 as SMNVEV (reference sequence). The CDR3 DNA reads TGTGCCAGCAGTTTTGGCGGGAGCTCTGGGGCCAACGTCCTGACTTTC. As protein: CASSFGGSSGANVLTF. The full variable domain, rest sourced from reference TRBV27 and TRBJ2-6, is EAQVTQNPRYLITVTGKKLTVTCSQNMNHEYMSWYRQDPGLGLRQIYYSMNVEVTDKGDVPEGYKVSRKEKRNFPLILESPSPNQTSLYFCASSFGGSSGANVLTFGAGSRLTVL.